This TCR beta chain was recovered during a study of control samples from healthy donors and cancer patients. The J segment lost 1 base and the V segment lost 0 bases, leaving 14 bases of the junction unmatched. Germline CDR1 SGDLS, CDR2 YYNGEE. The CDR3 runs 20 residues. The method was immunoSEQ multiplex PCR; TCRdb's version includes in-frame clones alone and lacks a portion of them. The sample holds some 90,000 clones; roughly 86% are singletons and the top ten take about 1.3%. V is TRBV9 and J is TRBJ2-3; TRBD2 matches 10 bases. This sequence was found in a woman between 45 and 65 years old in good health. Sequencing used blood. CDR3 nucleotides: TGTGCCAGCAGCGTAGAGGGGCTAGCGGGGGTTACCTTGGGCACAGATACGCAGTATTTT. Protein sequence: CASSVEGLAGVTLGTDTQYF.